Below, one T cell receptor (beta chain) is given with its context. What it binds is not known. Treatment given: some 20 received Ad26.COV2.S at low or high dose, single or two shots; roughly five received placebo; per-sample allocation not given. Vaccine and placebo recipients were sampled on day 63 after the first injection. It was Wuhan-strain SARS-CoV-2 spike that the Ad26 vaccine vector expressed. Germline V CDR1 and CDR2: SGHRS, YFSETQ. The CDR3 is 15 amino acids. Trimming stripped 0 bases from V and 7 bases from J, with 16 bases between. The source of the sample is a study of Ad26.COV2.S vaccination and SARS-CoV-2 variants. Study overall: The COV1001 Ad26.COV2.S trial arm included the donor. The study's findings and limits: Responses of T cells in total may have been underestimated by the TCR breadth and depth analyses. Comparable non-spike TCR breadth was observed in vaccine and placebo recipients.

Assay used: immunoSEQ multiplex PCR; TCRdb lists only in-frame clones, some missing. The repertoire includes roughly 500,000 clones, 85% to 90% of them detected once, and over 2% sits in the top ten. The receptor was isolated from a person between 18 and 59 years old who received the Ad26.COV2.S COVID-19 vaccine or a placebo. The V gene is TRBV5-1, the J gene TRBJ1-1; D perhaps matches TRBD1 (5 bases). Sequences were derived from peripheral blood, sampled in a trial of Ad26.COV2.S vaccine versus placebo. CDR3 region: CASSLGGTSHREAFF. CDR3 bases: TGCGCCAGCAGCTTGGGGGGGACTTCTCACCGTGAAGCTTTCTTT.